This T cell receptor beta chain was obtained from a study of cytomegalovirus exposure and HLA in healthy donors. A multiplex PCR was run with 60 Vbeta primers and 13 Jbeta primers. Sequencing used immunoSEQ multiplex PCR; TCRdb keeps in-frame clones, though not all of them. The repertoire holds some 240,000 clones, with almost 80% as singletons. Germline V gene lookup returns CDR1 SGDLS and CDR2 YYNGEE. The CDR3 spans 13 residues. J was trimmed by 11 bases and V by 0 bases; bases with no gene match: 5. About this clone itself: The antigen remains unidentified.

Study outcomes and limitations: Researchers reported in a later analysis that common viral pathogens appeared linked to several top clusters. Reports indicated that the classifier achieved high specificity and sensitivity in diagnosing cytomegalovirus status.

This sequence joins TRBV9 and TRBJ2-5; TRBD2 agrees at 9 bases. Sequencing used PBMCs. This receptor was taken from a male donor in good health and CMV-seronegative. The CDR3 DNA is TGTGCCAGCAGCGTAGGCGCGGGAGGGGAGCAGTACTTC. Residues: CASSVGAGGEQYF.